This TCR beta chain was captured in a study of technical replicates of blood from four donors. This CDR3 region has 14 residues. V trimming: 5 bases; J trimming: 0 bases; junction bases outside the gene matches: 5. Germline CDR1 SGDLS, CDR2 YYNGEE. Remarks on this clone: Other DNA sequences in this specimen translate into the identical CDR3.

Here immunoSEQ multiplex PCR was the method, and the copy in TCRdb shows in-frame clones only, minus some. The data show roughly 76,000 clones, with approximately 86% seen just once and 4.8% held by the top ten. The sequencing input was PBMCs. The genes are TRBV9 and TRBJ2-7, with 7 bases identical to TRBD1. This TCR was recovered from a human donor in good health. Some clones in this sample may be carry-over from other donors' samples. The CDR3: CASSPTGSSYEQYF. The CDR3 region has the DNA TGTGCCAGCAGTCCGACAGGGAGCTCCTACGAGCAGTACTTC.